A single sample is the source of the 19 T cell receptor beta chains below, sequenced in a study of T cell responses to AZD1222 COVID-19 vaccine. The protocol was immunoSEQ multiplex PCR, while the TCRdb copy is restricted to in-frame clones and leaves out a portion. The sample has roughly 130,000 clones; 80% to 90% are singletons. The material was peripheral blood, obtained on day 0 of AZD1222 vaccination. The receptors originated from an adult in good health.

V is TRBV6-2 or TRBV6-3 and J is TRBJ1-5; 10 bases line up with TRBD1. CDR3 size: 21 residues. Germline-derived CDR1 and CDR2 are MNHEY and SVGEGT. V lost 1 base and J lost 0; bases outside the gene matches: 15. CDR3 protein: CASSYWTSGQGFFNSNQPQHF. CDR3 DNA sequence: TGTGCCAGCAGTTACTGGACCTCGGGACAGGGGTTTTTTAATAGCAATCAGCCCCAGCATTTT.

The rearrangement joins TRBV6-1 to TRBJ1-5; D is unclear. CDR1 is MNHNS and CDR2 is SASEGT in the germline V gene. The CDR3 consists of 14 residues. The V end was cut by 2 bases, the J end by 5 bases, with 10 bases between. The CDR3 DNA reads TGTGCCAGCAGTGAAAGTAGGGAGGATCAGCCCCAGCATTTT. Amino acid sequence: CASSESREDQPQHF.

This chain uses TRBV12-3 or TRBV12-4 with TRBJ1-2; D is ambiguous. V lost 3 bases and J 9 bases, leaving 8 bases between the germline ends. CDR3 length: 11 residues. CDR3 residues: CASSFIGSYTF. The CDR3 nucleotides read TGTGCCAGCAGTTTCATCGGTAGCTACACCTTC.

As DNA, the CDR3 is TGTGCCAGCAGCGTAGGAGCCGGGACAGGGCTCTACGAGCAGTACTTC. It specifies CASSVGAGTGLYEQYF. The chain carries TRBV9 and TRBJ2-7, with 9 bases that match TRBD1. The germline gives CDR1 SGDLS, CDR2 YYNGEE. With 0 bases clipped from V and 3 bases from J, the junction kept 7 bases outside the gene matches. The CDR3 totals 16 residues.

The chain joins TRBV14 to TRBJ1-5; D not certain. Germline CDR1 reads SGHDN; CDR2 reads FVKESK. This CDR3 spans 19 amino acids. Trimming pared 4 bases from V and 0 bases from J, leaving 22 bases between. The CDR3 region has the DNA TGTGCCAGCAGCCCCCCGGTCACGGCCCTTCGATATAGCAATCAGCCCCAGCATTTT. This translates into CASSPPVTALRYSNQPQHF.

Written as DNA, the CDR3 is TGTGCCAGTAGTATTCTGGGGAATCAGCCCCAGCATTTT. Translation: CASSILGNQPQHF. The chain joins TRBV19 to TRBJ1-5; unclear D gene. Germline V gene data show CDR1 as LNHDA and CDR2 as SQIVND (reference sequence). Trimming stripped 3 bases from V and 4 bases from J, with 7 bases between. This CDR3 contains 13 residues. Supplemented by reference TRBV19 and TRBJ1-5, the full variable domain reads DGGITQSPKYLFRKEGQNVTLSCEQNLNHDAMYWYRQDPGQGLRLIYYSQIVNDFQKGDIAEGYSVSREKKESFPLTVTSAQKNPTAFYLCASSILGNQPQHFGDGTRLSIL.

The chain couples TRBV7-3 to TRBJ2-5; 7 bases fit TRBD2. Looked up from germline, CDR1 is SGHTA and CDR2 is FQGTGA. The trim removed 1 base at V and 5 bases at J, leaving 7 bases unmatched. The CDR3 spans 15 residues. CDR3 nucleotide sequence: TGTGCCAGCAGCTTAAATGGCGGGAGAGGGGAGACCCAGTACTTC. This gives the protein CASSLNGGRGETQYF. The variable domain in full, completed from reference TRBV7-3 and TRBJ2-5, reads GAGVSQTPSNKVTEKGKYVELRCDPISGHTALYWYRQSLGQGPEFLIYFQGTGAADDSGLPNDRFFAVRPEGSVSTLKIQRTERGDSAVYLCASSLNGGRGETQYFGPGTRLLVL.

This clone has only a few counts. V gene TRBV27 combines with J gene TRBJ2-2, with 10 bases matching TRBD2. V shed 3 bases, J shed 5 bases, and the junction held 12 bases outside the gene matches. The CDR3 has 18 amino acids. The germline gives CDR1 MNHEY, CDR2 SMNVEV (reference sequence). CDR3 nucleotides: TGTGCCAGCAGTTTCCCCAGCGGGGGGGGCCCGAGGACCGGGGAGCTGTTTTTT. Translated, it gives CASSFPSGGGPRTGELFF.

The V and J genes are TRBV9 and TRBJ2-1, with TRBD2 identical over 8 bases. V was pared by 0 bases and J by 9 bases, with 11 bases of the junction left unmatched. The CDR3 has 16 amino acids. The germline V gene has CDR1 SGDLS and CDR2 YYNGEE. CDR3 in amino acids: CASSVVPSGGGSEQFF. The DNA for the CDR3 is TGTGCCAGCAGCGTAGTCCCCAGCGGGGGAGGTTCTGAGCAGTTCTTC.

CDR3 DNA sequence: TGTGCCATCAGTGACCCAGGGACAGGGAGGGGAAGGAGAGAAAAACTGTTTTTT. Its protein is CAISDPGTGRGRREKLFF. The chain links TRBV10-3 to TRBJ1-4; 9 positions match TRBD1. Germline V gene data show CDR1 as ENHRY and CDR2 as SYGVKD. The CDR3 runs 18 residues. With V trimmed by 3 bases and J by 8 bases, 16 bases remained unmatched.

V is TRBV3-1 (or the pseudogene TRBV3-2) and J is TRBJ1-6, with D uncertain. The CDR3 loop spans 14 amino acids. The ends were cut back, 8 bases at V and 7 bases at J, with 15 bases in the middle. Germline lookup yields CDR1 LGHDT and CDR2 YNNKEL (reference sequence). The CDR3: CASSGPGGNSPLHF. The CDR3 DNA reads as TGTGCCAGCTCCGGACCGGGAGGAAATTCACCCCTCCACTTT.

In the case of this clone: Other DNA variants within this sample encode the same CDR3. CDR3 in DNA: TGTGCCAGTAGGGGACAGGGGGCAGATACGCAGTATTTT. Residues: CASRGQGADTQYF. The rearrangement joins TRBV19 to TRBJ2-3; 11 nucleotides agree with TRBD1. The CDR3 is made up of 13 amino acids. J lost 4 bases, V lost 6 bases, and 0 bases had no gene match. The germline V gene has CDR1 LNHDA and CDR2 SQIVND (reference sequence). The complete variable domain, with remaining parts taken from reference TRBV19 and TRBJ2-3, reads DGGITQSPKYLFRKEGQNVTLSCEQNLNHDAMYWYRQDPGQGLRLIYYSQIVNDFQKGDIAEGYSVSREKKESFPLTVTSAQKNPTAFYLCASRGQGADTQYFGPGTRLTVL.

CDR3 sequence: CAWRKGAGYSNQPQHF. CDR3 DNA: TGTGCCTGGAGAAAGGGGGCAGGGTATAGCAATCAGCCCCAGCATTTT. The rearrangement joins TRBV30 to TRBJ1-5; 7 bases match TRBD1. Germline CDR1 is GTSNPN and CDR2 is SVGIG (reference sequence). This CDR3 comprises 16 residues. With V trimmed by 3 bases and J by 0 bases, 8 bases remained unmatched.

CDR3 nucleotides: TGTGCCAGTGGGGAGGGGACAGGACTACTTCGTTTCACCGGGGAGCTGTTTTTT. It encodes CASGEGTGLLRFTGELFF. The chain links TRBV19 to TRBJ2-2; D possibly corresponds to TRBD1 (8 bases). The CDR3 runs 18 residues. V was trimmed by 8 bases and J by 4 bases, leaving 26 bases between them. Germline loops: CDR1 LNHDA, CDR2 SQIVND (reference sequence).

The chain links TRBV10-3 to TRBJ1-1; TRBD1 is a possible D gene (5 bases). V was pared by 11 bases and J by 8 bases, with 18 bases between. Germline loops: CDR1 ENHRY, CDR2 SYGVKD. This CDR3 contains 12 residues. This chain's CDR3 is CAAGPGPREAFF. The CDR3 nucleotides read TGTGCCGCTGGACCGGGACCCAGGGAAGCTTTCTTT.

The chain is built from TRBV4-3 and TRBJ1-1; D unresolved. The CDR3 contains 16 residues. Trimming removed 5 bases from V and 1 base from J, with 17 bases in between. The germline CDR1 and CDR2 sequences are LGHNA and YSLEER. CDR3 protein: CASSSLYLARNTEAFF. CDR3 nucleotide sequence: TGCGCCAGCAGCTCTTTATATCTAGCCAGGAACACTGAAGCTTTCTTT.

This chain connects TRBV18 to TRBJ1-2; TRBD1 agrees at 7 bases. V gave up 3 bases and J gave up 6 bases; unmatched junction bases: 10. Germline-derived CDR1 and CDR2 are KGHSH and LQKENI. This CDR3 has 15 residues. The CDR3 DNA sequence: TGTGCCAGCTCACCGGGACAGCACTCCCGTCATGGCTACACCTTC. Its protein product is CASSPGQHSRHGYTF.

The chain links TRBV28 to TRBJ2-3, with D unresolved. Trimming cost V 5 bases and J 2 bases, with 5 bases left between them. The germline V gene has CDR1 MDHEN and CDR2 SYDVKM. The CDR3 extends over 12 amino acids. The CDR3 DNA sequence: TGTGCCAGCAGTCCCCCCACAGATACGCAGTATTTT. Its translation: CASSPPTDTQYF.

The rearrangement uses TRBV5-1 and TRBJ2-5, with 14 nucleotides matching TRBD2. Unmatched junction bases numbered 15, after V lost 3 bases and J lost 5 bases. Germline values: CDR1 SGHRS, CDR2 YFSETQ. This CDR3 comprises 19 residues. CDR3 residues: CASSSGLAGAGASVETQYF. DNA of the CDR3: TGCGCCAGCAGCTCGGGACTAGCGGGAGCGGGGGCTAGTGTGGAGACCCAGTACTTC.